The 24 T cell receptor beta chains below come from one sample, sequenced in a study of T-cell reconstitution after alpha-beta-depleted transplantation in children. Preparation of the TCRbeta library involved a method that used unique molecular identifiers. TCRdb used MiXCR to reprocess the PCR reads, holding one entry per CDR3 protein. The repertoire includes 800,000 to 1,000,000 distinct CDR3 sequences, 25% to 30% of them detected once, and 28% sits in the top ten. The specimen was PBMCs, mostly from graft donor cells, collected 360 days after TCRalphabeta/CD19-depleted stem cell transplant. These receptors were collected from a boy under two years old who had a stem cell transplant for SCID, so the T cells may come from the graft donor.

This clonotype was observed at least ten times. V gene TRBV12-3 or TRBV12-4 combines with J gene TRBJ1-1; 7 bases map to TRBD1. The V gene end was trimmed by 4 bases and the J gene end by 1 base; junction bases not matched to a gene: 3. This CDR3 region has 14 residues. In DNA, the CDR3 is TGTGCCAGCAGTTCCCGACAGGGGAACACTGAAGCTTTCTTT. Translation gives CASSSRQGNTEAFF.

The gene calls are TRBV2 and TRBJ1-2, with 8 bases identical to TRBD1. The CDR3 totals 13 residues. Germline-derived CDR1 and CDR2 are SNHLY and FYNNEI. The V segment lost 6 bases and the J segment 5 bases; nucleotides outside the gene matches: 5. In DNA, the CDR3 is TGTGCCAGCAGGGACAGGGTTTTTTATGGCTACACCTTC. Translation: CASRDRVFYGYTF. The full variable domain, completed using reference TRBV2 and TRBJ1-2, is EPEVTQTPSHQVTQMGQEVILRCVPISNHLYFYWYRQILGQKVEFLVSFYNNEISEKSEIFDDQFSVERPDGSNFTLKIRSTKLEDSAMYFCASRDRVFYGYTFGSGTRLTVV.

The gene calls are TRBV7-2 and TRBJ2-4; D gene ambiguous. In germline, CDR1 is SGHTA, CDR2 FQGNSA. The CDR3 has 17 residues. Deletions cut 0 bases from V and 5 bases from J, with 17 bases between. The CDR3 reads CASSLAFGRLVQNIQYF. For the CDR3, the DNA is TGTGCCAGCAGCTTAGCGTTTGGCAGGCTCGTCCAAAACATTCAGTACTTC.

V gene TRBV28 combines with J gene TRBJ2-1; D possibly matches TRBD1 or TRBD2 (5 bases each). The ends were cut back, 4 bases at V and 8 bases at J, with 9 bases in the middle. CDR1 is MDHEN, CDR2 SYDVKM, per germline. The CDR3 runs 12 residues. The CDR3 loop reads CASSWGLDEQFF. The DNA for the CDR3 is TGTGCCAGCAGTTGGGGGTTAGATGAGCAGTTCTTC.

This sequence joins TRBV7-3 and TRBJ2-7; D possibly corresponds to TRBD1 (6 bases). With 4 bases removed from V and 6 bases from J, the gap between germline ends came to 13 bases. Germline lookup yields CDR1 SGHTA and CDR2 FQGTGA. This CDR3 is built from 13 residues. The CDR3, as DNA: TGTGCCAGCAGCTCCAAACAGGGTGGCGAGCAGTACTTC. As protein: CASSSKQGGEQYF.

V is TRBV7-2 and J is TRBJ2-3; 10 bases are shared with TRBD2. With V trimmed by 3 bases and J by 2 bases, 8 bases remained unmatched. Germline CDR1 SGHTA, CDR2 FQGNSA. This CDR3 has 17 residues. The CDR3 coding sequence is TGTGCCAGCAGCTTTAGAAGAGCGGGGGGGACCACAGATACGCAGTATTTT. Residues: CASSFRRAGGTTDTQYF.

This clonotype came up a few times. The DNA of the CDR3 is TGCAGTGCTTGCTCTAGCGGGGGGCCCACAGATACGCAGTATTTT. Its protein is CSACSSGGPTDTQYF. The chain recombines TRBV20-1 with TRBJ2-3; 11 positions agree with TRBD2. Trimming took 5 bases from V and 2 from J; bases not matched to a gene: 6. CDR1 and CDR2 from the germline V gene are DFQATT and SNEGSKA (reference sequence). This CDR3 region has 15 residues.

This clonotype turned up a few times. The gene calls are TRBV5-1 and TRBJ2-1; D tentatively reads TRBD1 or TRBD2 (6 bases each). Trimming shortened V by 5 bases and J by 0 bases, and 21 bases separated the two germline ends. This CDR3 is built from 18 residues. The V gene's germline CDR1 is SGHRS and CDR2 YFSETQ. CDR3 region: CASRREIQGPASYNEQFF. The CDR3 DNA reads TGCGCCAGCAGACGGGAGATACAGGGACCGGCCTCCTACAATGAGCAGTTCTTC. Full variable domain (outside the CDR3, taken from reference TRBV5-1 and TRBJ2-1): KAGVTQTPRYLIKTRGQQVTLSCSPISGHRSVSWYQQTPGQGLQFLFEYFSETQRNKGNFPGRFSGRQFSNSRSEMNVSTLELGDSALYLCASRREIQGPASYNEQFFGPGTRLTVL.

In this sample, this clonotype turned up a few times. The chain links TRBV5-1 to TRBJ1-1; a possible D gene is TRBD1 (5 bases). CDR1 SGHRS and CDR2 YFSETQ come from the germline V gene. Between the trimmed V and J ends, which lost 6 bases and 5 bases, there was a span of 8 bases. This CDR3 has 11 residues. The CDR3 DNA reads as TGCGCCAGCAAATGGGGGACTGAAGCTTTCTTT. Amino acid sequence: CASKWGTEAFF.

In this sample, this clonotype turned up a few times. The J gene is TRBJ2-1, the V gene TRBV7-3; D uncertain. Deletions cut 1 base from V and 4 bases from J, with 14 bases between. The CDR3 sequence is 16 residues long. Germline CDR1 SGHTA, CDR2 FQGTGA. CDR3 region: CASSLKATEVYNEQFF. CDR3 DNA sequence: TGTGCCAGCAGCTTAAAGGCGACTGAGGTTTACAATGAGCAGTTCTTC.

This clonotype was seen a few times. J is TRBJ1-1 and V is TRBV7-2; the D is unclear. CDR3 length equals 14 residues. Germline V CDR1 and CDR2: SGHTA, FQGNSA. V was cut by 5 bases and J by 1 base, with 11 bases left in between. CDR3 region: CASSVDGQNTEAFF. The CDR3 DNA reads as TGTGCCAGCAGCGTCGACGGGCAGAACACTGAAGCTTTCTTT. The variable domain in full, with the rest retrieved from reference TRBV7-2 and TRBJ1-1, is GAGVSQSPSNKVTEKGKDVELRCDPISGHTALYWYRQSLGQGLEFLIYFQGNSAPDKSGLPSDRFSAERTGGSVSTLTIQRTQQEDSAVYLCASSVDGQNTEAFFGQGTRLTVV.

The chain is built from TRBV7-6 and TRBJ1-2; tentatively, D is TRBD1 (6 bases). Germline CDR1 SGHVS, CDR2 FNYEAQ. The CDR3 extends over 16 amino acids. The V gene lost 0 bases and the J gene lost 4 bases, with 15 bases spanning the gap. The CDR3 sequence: CASSLAGTGSTYGYTF. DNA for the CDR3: TGTGCCAGCAGCTTAGCGGGAACAGGGTCTACCTATGGCTACACCTTC.

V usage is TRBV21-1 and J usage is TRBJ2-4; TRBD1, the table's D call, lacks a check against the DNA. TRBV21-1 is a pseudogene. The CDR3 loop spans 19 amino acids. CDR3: CASSKRGVAHQPNKNIQYF. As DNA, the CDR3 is TGTGCCAGCAGCAAAAGGGGGGTGGCCCACCAGCCAAACAAAAACATTCAGTACTTC.

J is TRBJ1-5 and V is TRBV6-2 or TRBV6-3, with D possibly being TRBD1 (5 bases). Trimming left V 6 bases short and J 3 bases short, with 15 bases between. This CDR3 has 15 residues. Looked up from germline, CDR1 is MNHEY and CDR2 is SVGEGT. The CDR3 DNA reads TGTGCCAGCAGGGCCCGCGGGGCCCTCAATCAGCCCCAGCATTTT. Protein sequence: CASRARGALNQPQHF.

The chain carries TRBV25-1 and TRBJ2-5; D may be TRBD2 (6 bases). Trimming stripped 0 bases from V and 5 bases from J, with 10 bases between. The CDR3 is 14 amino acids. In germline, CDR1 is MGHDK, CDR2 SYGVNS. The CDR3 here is CASSEYSSVETQYF. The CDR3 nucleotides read TGTGCCAGCAGTGAATATTCTAGCGTGGAGACCCAGTACTTC. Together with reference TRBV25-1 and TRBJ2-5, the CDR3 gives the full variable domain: EADIYQTPRYLVIGTGKKITLECSQTMGHDKMYWYQQDPGMELHLIHYSYGVNSTEKGDLSSESTVSRIRTEHFPLTLESARPSHTSQYLCASSEYSSVETQYFGPGTRLLVL.

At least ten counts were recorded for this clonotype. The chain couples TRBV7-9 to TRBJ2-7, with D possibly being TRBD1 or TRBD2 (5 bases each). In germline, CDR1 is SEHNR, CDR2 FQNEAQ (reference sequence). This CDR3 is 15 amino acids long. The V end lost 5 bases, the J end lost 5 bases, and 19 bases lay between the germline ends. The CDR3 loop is CASSAVWDLQHEQYF. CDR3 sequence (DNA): TGTGCCAGCAGCGCCGTTTGGGACCTCCAGCACGAGCAGTACTTC. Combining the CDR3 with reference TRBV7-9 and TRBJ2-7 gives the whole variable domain DTGVSQNPRHKITKRGQNVTFRCDPISEHNRLYWYRQTLGQGPEFLTYFQNEAQLEKSRLLSDRFSAERPKGSFSTLEIQRTEQGDSAMYLCASSAVWDLQHEQYFGPGTRLTVT.

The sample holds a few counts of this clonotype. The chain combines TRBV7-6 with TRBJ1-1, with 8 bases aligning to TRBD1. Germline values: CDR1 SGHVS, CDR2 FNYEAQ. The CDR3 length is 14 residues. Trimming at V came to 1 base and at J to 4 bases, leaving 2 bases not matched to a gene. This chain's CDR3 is CASSLVTGGTEAFF. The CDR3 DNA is TGTGCCAGCAGCTTAGTCACAGGGGGCACTGAAGCTTTCTTT.

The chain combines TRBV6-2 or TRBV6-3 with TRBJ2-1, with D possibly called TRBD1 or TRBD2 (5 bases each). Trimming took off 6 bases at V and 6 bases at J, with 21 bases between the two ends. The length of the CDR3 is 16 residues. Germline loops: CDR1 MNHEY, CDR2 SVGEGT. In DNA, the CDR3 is TGTGCCAGCAGACCCTACGGGCGGGCCAGGGCCAATGAGCAGTTCTTC. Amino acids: CASRPYGRARANEQFF.

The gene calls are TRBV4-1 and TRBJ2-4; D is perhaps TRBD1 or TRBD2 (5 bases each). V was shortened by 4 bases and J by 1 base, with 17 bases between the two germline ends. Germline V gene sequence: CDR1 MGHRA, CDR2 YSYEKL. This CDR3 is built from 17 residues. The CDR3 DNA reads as TGCGCCAGCAGCCGGGGGAAGGTGTCAGGGGCCAAAAACATTCAGTACTTC. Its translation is CASSRGKVSGAKNIQYF.

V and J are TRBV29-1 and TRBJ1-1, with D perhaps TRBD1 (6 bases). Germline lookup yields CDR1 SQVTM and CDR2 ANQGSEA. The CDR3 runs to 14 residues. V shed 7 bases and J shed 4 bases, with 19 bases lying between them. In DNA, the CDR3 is TGCAGCGCAGGGGCCTACCGGAGAGTCACTGAAGCTTTCTTT. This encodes CSAGAYRRVTEAFF.

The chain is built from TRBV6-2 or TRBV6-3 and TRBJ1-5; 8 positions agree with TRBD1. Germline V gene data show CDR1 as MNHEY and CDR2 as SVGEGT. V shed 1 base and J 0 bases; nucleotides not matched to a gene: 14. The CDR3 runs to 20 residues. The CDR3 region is CASSYFPGQVGEDSNQPQHF. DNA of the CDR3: TGTGCCAGCAGTTACTTTCCGGGACAGGTAGGGGAGGATAGCAATCAGCCCCAGCATTTT.

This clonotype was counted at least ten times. CDR3 nucleotides: TGTGCCACCAGTTCCCAAAGGCGGGAGACCCAGTACTTC. The encoded protein is CATSSQRRETQYF. V gene TRBV24-1 combines with J gene TRBJ2-5; no clear D gene. The CDR3 has 13 residues. Trimming removed 6 bases from V and 5 bases from J, with 12 bases in between. Germline CDR1 reads KGHDR; CDR2 reads SFDVKD.

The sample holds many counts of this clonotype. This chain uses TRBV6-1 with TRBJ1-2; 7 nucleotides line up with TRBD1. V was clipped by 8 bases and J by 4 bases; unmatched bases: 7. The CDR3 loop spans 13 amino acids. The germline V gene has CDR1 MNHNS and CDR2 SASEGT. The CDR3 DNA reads TGTGCCAGCTCACCGGGACAGCTCTATGGCTACACCTTC. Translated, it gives CASSPGQLYGYTF.

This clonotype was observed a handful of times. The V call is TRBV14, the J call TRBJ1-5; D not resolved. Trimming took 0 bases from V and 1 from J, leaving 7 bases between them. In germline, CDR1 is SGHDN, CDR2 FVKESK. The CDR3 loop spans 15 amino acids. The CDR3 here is CASSQDSASNQPQHF. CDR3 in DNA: TGTGCCAGCAGCCAAGACAGTGCCAGCAATCAGCCCCAGCATTTT. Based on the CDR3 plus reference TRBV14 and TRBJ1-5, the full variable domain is EAGVTQFPSHSVIEKGQTVTLRCDPISGHDNLYWYRRVMGKEIKFLLHFVKESKQDESGMPNNRFLAERTGGTYSTLKVQPAELEDSGVYFCASSQDSASNQPQHFGDGTRLSIL.